These T cell receptor beta chains were read from a single sample in a study of CD8+ T cells in alopecia areata. Data came from immunoSEQ multiplex PCR; TCRdb stores just in-frame clones and leaves some out. The data contain about 200,000 clones, approximately 56% of them singletons. The sequencing here drew on CD4+ T cells sorted from blood, taken at week 4, from a patient treated with tofacitinib. These receptors all stem from a human donor with alopecia areata. CDR3s include the opening cysteine and the closing phenylalanine or tryptophan. The D gene is left open where the match is weak. For some rows the clone size is stated as once, few or many, or as a class when expanded; others skip it.

D gene	V gene	clone size	J gene	CDR3 protein	CDR3 DNA
.	TRBV6-6	.	TRBJ2-5	CASGSTRETQYF	TGTGCCAGCGGATCGACGAGGGAGACCCAGTACTTC
.	TRBV29-1	.	TRBJ2-5	CSVVQGGEETQYF	TGCAGCGTCGTCCAGGGGGGGGAGGAGACCCAGTACTTC
TRBD2	TRBV4-2	.	TRBJ2-5	CASSQGLLAGGGETQYF	TGTGCCAGCAGCCAAGGTCTACTAGCGGGGGGAGGAGAGACCCAGTACTTC
.	TRBV6-6	.	TRBJ2-3	CATLLSSTDTQYF	TGTGCCACCTTACTTTCTAGCACAGATACGCAGTATTTT
TRBD1	TRBV7-2	once	TRBJ1-6	CASSEGALGSPLHF	TGTGCCAGCAGCGAGGGGGCCCTGGGTTCACCCCTCCACTTT
.	TRBV30	.	TRBJ1-6	CAWSVRHGDSPLHF	TGTGCCTGGAGTGTACGCCACGGGGATTCACCCCTCCACTTT
TRBD2	TRBV2	.	TRBJ2-1	CASTVAGASYNEQFF	TGTGCCAGTACGGTAGCGGGGGCGTCCTACAATGAGCAGTTCTTC
TRBD1	TRBV5-1	.	TRBJ2-7	CASSWGQGSVEQYF	TGCGCCAGCAGCTGGGGACAGGGGTCCGTCGAGCAGTACTTC
.	TRBV5-1	.	TRBJ1-6	CASSLGSPRSSPLHF	TGCGCCAGCAGCTTGGGCAGTCCGAGGAGTTCACCCCTCCACTTT
.	TRBV2	.	TRBJ2-7	CASSVHSWARQEGYEQYF	TGTGCCAGCAGTGTGCACTCGTGGGCCCGCCAAGAGGGCTACGAGCAGTACTTC
.	TRBV4-1	.	TRBJ2-5	CASSQAEQIQETQYF	TGCGCCAGCAGCCAAGCGGAACAAATCCAAGAGACCCAGTACTTC
.	TRBV19	.	TRBJ1-2	CASTTHGLRNYGYTF	TGTGCCAGTACCACCCACGGACTGCGGAACTATGGCTACACCTTC
.	TRBV18	few	TRBJ2-4	CASARQLGNIQYF	TGTGCCAGCGCAAGGCAGCTGGGGAACATTCAGTACTTC
TRBD2	TRBV30	.	TRBJ2-4	CAWSVHGGGAYIQYF	TGTGCCTGGAGTGTACACGGCGGGGGGGCTTACATTCAGTACTTC
TRBD1	TRBV27	.	TRBJ1-5	CASSLSSGGGNQPQHF	TGTGCCAGCAGTTTAAGCTCAGGGGGCGGCAATCAGCCCCAGCATTTT
.	TRBV30	.	TRBJ2-1	CAWSVNGNEQFF	TGTGCCTGGAGTGTAAACGGAAATGAGCAGTTCTTC
TRBD2	TRBV5-6	.	TRBJ2-5	CASSLVPSGGETQYF	TGTGCCAGCAGCTTGGTTCCTAGCGGGGGAGAGACCCAGTACTTC
TRBD2	TRBV30	.	TRBJ2-3	CAWSGLAGVGPDTQYF	TGTGCCTGGAGTGGGTTAGCGGGGGTCGGGCCAGATACGCAGTATTTT
TRBD2	TRBV6-1	.	TRBJ2-7	CARRPGGEQYF	TGTGCCCGTAGGCCGGGGGGAGAGCAGTACTTC
.	TRBV29-1	few	TRBJ1-1	CSVGNTAQDTEAFF	TGCAGCGTCGGTAACACTGCGCAGGACACTGAAGCTTTCTTT
.	TRBV28	.	TRBJ1-2	CASTESVGRGYTF	TGTGCCAGCACCGAATCCGTGGGGAGGGGCTACACCTTC
.	TRBV7-9	.	TRBJ2-2	CASSLKLAVTGELFF	TGTGCCAGCAGCTTAAAACTAGCAGTAACCGGGGAGCTGTTTTTT
TRBD1	TRBV2	.	TRBJ1-2	CASSPQGVGGYTF	TGTGCCAGCAGTCCTCAGGGGGTTGGTGGCTACACCTTC
TRBD1	TRBV4-1	few	TRBJ1-2	CASSQVGQGLNGYTF	TGCGCCAGCAGCCAAGTTGGACAGGGACTTAATGGCTACACCTTC
.	TRBV18	.	TRBJ1-2	CASSEGPSYGYTF	TGTGCCAGCTCTGAGGGGCCAAGCTATGGCTACACCTTC
TRBD2	TRBV11-2	few	TRBJ2-1	CASSPRTSGGYNEQFF	TGTGCCAGCAGCCCCCGGACTAGCGGCGGTTACAATGAGCAGTTCTTC
.	TRBV4-1	few	TRBJ1-4	CASSQDTRGRIEKLFF	TGCGCCAGCAGCCAAGATACCAGGGGAAGGATTGAAAAACTGTTTTTT
.	TRBV30	few	TRBJ2-5	CAWSAAGKEETQYF	TGTGCCTGGAGTGCAGCAGGGAAGGAAGAGACCCAGTACTTC